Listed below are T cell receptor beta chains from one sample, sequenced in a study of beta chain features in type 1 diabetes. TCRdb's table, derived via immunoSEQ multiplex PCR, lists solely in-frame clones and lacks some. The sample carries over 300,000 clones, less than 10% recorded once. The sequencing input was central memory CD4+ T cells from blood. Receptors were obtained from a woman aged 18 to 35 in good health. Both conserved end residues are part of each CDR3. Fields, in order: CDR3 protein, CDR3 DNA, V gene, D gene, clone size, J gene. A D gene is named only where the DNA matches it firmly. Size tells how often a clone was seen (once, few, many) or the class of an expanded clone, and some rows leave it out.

CDR3: CASSLNRKETQYF
DNA: TGTGCCAGCAGCTTAAACAGGAAAGAGACCCAGTACTTC
V: TRBV13
D: -
size: -
J: TRBJ2-5

CDR3: CAIRRGDGRSYEQYF
DNA: TGTGCCATCAGAAGGGGGGACGGACGCTCCTACGAGCAGTACTTC
V: TRBV10-3
D: -
size: -
J: TRBJ2-7

CDR3: CSVAYSNEQYF
DNA: TGCAGCGTTGCTTACAGCAACGAGCAGTACTTC
V: TRBV29-1
D: -
size: few
J: TRBJ2-7

CDR3: CASSPGGGSRDTQYF
DNA: TGCGCCAGCAGCCCCGGAGGGGGGAGTCGAGATACGCAGTATTTT
V: TRBV5-1
D: -
size: many
J: TRBJ2-3

CDR3: CASSYSASLVNEQFF
DNA: TGTGCCAGCAGTTACTCGGCCTCGTTAGTCAATGAGCAGTTCTTC
V: TRBV6-5
D: -
size: -
J: TRBJ2-1

CDR3: CASSLARGDTYEQYF
DNA: TGTGCCAGCAGCTTAGCTCGTGGAGATACCTACGAGCAGTACTTC
V: TRBV7-3
D: -
size: few
J: TRBJ2-7

CDR3: CASSLKQGPPSGANVLTF
DNA: TGTGCCAGCAGCTTAAAGCAGGGGCCGCCTTCTGGGGCCAACGTCCTGACTTTC
V: TRBV7-9
D: -
size: many
J: TRBJ2-6

CDR3: CASSLALSETQYF
DNA: TGCGCCAGCAGCTTGGCCCTTTCAGAGACCCAGTACTTC
V: TRBV5-1
D: -
size: -
J: TRBJ2-5

CDR3: CASSQQSQGGYEQYF
DNA: TGTGCCAGCAGCCAACAATCACAGGGGGGGTACGAGCAGTACTTC
V: TRBV5-5
D: -
size: few
J: TRBJ2-7

CDR3: CAISGTGSSYEQYF
DNA: TGTGCCATCAGTGGGACCGGGAGCTCCTACGAGCAGTACTTC
V: TRBV10-3
D: -
size: medium-sized
J: TRBJ2-7

CDR3: CSVGLTRQETQYF
DNA: TGCAGCGTTGGGCTGACTAGACAAGAGACCCAGTACTTC
V: TRBV29-1
D: -
size: few
J: TRBJ2-5

CDR3: CASSFLSWDRGKLFF
DNA: TGTGCCAGCAGTTTCCTCAGCTGGGACAGGGGAAAACTGTTTTTT
V: TRBV6-6
D: TRBD1
size: few
J: TRBJ1-4

CDR3: CASSLSGRAVYHEQFF
DNA: TGTGCCAGCAGCTTATCCGGGAGGGCCGTCTACCATGAGCAGTTCTTC
V: TRBV7-2
D: TRBD2
size: few
J: TRBJ2-1

CDR3: CASSPTGGPTEAFF
DNA: TGTGCCAGCAGCCCAACAGGGGGCCCCACTGAAGCTTTCTTT
V: TRBV7-9
D: TRBD1
size: -
J: TRBJ1-1

CDR3: CASSLHGGNQPQHF
DNA: TGTGCCAGCAGCTTACATGGGGGAAATCAGCCCCAGCATTTT
V: TRBV7-2
D: -
size: once
J: TRBJ1-5

CDR3: CASSLRAEQYF
DNA: TGTGCCAGCAGCTTAAGGGCCGAGCAGTACTTC
V: TRBV7-2
D: -
size: many
J: TRBJ2-7

CDR3: CASRERGKQPQHF
DNA: TGTGCCAGCAGGGAAAGGGGGAAGCAGCCCCAGCATTTT
V: TRBV28
D: -
size: -
J: TRBJ1-5

CDR3: CASNLGAVTNTGELFF
DNA: TGTGCCAGCAACCTAGGGGCAGTGACGAACACCGGGGAGCTGTTTTTT
V: TRBV7-9
D: -
size: few
J: TRBJ2-2

CDR3: CANSVGMCVGGEGYQYF
DNA: TGTGCCAACTCCGTAGGTATGTGTGTTGGCGGGGAAGGGTACCAGTACTTC
V: TRBV9
D: -
size: -
J: TRBJ2-7

CDR3: CASSEGGTEAFF
DNA: TGTGCCAGCAGTGAAGGGGGAACTGAAGCTTTCTTT
V: TRBV2
D: -
size: -
J: TRBJ1-1

CDR3: CASSLRVSGGRSYEQYF
DNA: TGTGCCAGCAGTTTGCGGGTGTCTGGCGGGAGGTCCTACGAGCAGTACTTC
V: TRBV28
D: TRBD2
size: few
J: TRBJ2-7

CDR3: CASSPSGASGTQETQYF
DNA: TGCGCCAGCAGCCCATCAGGAGCTAGCGGGACCCAAGAGACCCAGTACTTC
V: TRBV4-3
D: TRBD2
size: few
J: TRBJ2-5

CDR3: CSGEYLMADTQYF
DNA: TGCAGCGGAGAGTATCTTATGGCGGATACGCAGTATTTT
V: TRBV29-1
D: -
size: few
J: TRBJ2-3

CDR3: CASNDRGETQYF
DNA: TGTGCCAGTAATGACAGGGGAGAGACCCAGTACTTC
V: TRBV19
D: TRBD1
size: -
J: TRBJ2-5

CDR3: CASSPGPRAYEQYF
DNA: TGCGCCAGCAGCCCTGGACCCCGCGCCTACGAGCAGTACTTC
V: TRBV5-1
D: -
size: few
J: TRBJ2-7

CDR3: CASSVVGGQGDTQYF
DNA: TGTGCCAGCAGCGTAGTTGGGGGGCAGGGAGATACGCAGTATTTT
V: TRBV9
D: -
size: few
J: TRBJ2-3

CDR3: CATSRDDYGYTF
DNA: TGTGCCACCAGCAGAGATGACTACGGCTACACCTTC
V: TRBV15
D: -
size: -
J: TRBJ1-2

CDR3: CASSRDYQETQYF
DNA: TGCGCCAGCAGCCGGGACTACCAAGAGACCCAGTACTTC
V: TRBV10-1
D: -
size: -
J: TRBJ2-5

CDR3: CASSSGLTTDTQYF
DNA: TGTGCCAGCTCATCCGGACTCACGACAGATACGCAGTATTTT
V: TRBV18
D: -
size: -
J: TRBJ2-3

CDR3: CASGGQPNEQYF
DNA: TGTGCCAGCGGGGGACAGCCCAACGAGCAGTACTTC
V: TRBV18
D: TRBD1
size: -
J: TRBJ2-7

CDR3: CASSLIIGDTQYF
DNA: TGTGCCAGCAGCCTGATTATAGGGGATACGCAGTATTTT
V: TRBV7-3
D: -
size: few
J: TRBJ2-3

CDR3: CASSKGGQGQANTEAFF
DNA: TGTGCCAGCAGCAAAGGGGGCCAAGGGCAGGCGAACACTGAAGCTTTCTTT
V: TRBV21-1
D: -
size: -
J: TRBJ1-1

CDR3: CASSPGSGRYEQYF
DNA: TGTGCCAGCTCACCAGGGAGCGGGAGGTACGAGCAGTACTTC
V: TRBV18
D: TRBD2
size: -
J: TRBJ2-7

CDR3: CAISDGQSDGYTF
DNA: TGTGCCATCAGCGACGGACAGTCCGATGGCTACACCTTC
V: TRBV10-3
D: -
size: many
J: TRBJ1-2

CDR3: CASTPSGNTGELFF
DNA: TGTGCCAGCACCCCCAGTGGGAACACCGGGGAGCTGTTTTTT
V: TRBV7-2
D: -
size: -
J: TRBJ2-2

CDR3: CASSPRTDYEQYF
DNA: TGTGCCAGCTCACCGCGGACAGACTACGAGCAGTACTTC
V: TRBV18
D: -
size: -
J: TRBJ2-7

CDR3: CASSQQGSHEQYF
DNA: TGTGCCAGCTCACAGCAGGGAAGCCACGAGCAGTACTTC
V: TRBV18
D: -
size: few
J: TRBJ2-7

CDR3: CASRRTGNTEAFF
DNA: TGTGCCAGCAGGAGGACGGGGAACACTGAAGCTTTCTTT
V: TRBV6-4
D: -
size: -
J: TRBJ1-1

CDR3: CASSLAGRTSVYEQFF
DNA: TGTGCCAGCAGCTTGGCCGGTCGGACTAGCGTCTATGAGCAGTTCTTC
V: TRBV7-3
D: TRBD2
size: -
J: TRBJ2-1

CDR3: CASRHRGAGANVLTF
DNA: TGTGCCAGCAGACACAGGGGTGCTGGGGCCAACGTCCTGACTTTC
V: TRBV28
D: TRBD1
size: few
J: TRBJ2-6

CDR3: CASSSQGATNEKLFF
DNA: TGTGCCAGCAGTTCCCAGGGGGCAACTAATGAAAAACTGTTTTTT
V: TRBV6-5
D: TRBD1
size: -
J: TRBJ1-4

CDR3: CASSLLGGAEAFF
DNA: TGTGCCAGCAGCCTCCTTGGAGGTGCTGAAGCTTTCTTT
V: TRBV7-9
D: -
size: few
J: TRBJ1-1

CDR3: CASSRGQGATGELFF
DNA: TGTGCCAGCAGCCGAGGACAGGGGGCGACCGGGGAGCTGTTTTTT
V: TRBV6-1
D: TRBD1
size: few
J: TRBJ2-2

CDR3: CASSQDWTREETQYF
DNA: TGTGCCAGCAGCCAAGATTGGACCCGGGAGGAGACCCAGTACTTC
V: TRBV4-2
D: -
size: many
J: TRBJ2-5

CDR3: CASSSEVNTEAFF
DNA: TGTGCCAGCTCATCGGAAGTGAACACTGAAGCTTTCTTT
V: TRBV18
D: -
size: few
J: TRBJ1-1

CDR3: CASSLAGLNTEAFF
DNA: TGTGCCAGCAGCTTAGCAGGGTTGAACACTGAAGCTTTCTTT
V: TRBV7-9
D: -
size: -
J: TRBJ1-1

CDR3: CASSPDPDSYNEQFF
DNA: TGTGCCAGCAGCCCGGACCCGGACTCCTACAATGAGCAGTTCTTC
V: TRBV4-2
D: -
size: -
J: TRBJ2-1

CDR3: CSAEKETQYF
DNA: TGCAGTGCCGAAAAAGAGACCCAGTACTTC
V: TRBV20-1
D: -
size: few
J: TRBJ2-5

CDR3: CASSLAFYEQYF
DNA: TGTGCCAGCAGCTTAGCGTTCTACGAGCAGTACTTC
V: TRBV7-2
D: -
size: few
J: TRBJ2-7

CDR3: CASSGTSATDTQYF
DNA: TGTGCCAGCTCCGGGACTAGCGCCACAGATACGCAGTATTTT
V: TRBV7-3
D: TRBD2
size: -
J: TRBJ2-3

CDR3: CASGTVNYGYTF
DNA: TGTGCCAGCGGGACAGTGAACTATGGCTACACCTTC
V: TRBV28
D: TRBD1
size: -
J: TRBJ1-2

CDR3: CASRHRDQPQHF
DNA: TGTGCCAGTAGACATAGGGATCAGCCCCAGCATTTT
V: TRBV19
D: -
size: few
J: TRBJ1-5

CDR3: CASTPDLGYGYTF
DNA: TGTGCCAGCACCCCGGACCTGGGCTATGGCTACACCTTC
V: TRBV11-2
D: -
size: -
J: TRBJ1-2